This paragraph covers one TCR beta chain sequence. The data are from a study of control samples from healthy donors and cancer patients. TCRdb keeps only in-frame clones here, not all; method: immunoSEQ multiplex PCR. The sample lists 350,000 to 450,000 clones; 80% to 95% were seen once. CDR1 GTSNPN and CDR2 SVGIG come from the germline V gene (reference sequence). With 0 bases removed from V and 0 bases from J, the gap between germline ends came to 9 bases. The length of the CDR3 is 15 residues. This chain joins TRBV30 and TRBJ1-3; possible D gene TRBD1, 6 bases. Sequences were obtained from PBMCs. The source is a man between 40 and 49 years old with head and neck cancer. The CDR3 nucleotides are TGTGCCTGGAGTGTGGGGGCGATCTCTGGAAACACCATATATTTT. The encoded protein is CAWSVGAISGNTIYF.